The present entry profiles one T cell receptor beta chain with its context. The data were obtained in a study of blood T cell repertoires in COVID-19. Study overall: The United States, Italy and Spain were the sources of the acute and convalescent COVID-19 samples. Sources were T cells, B-cell-depleted T cells, or PBMCs; the material itself was cDNA or gDNA.

Exposed participants encountered a COVID-19 case during the 2 weeks preceding study entry. Germline CDR1 and CDR2: KGHDR and SFDVKD. This CDR3 spans 12 amino acids. Trimming at V came to 4 bases and at J to 11 bases, leaving 4 bases not matched to a gene. This table comes from immunoSEQ multiplex PCR, and its TCRdb copy is limited to in-frame clones, with some not included. The sample yields about 320,000 clones, roughly nine tenths seen once. This chain uses TRBV24-1 with TRBJ2-1; the match to TRBD2 covers 7 bases. Material for sequencing was PBMCs or T cells enriched from blood (not recorded which). The source is a young woman who had been exposed to COVID-19. The CDR3 sequence: CATSDWGGQQFF. The DNA of the CDR3 is TGTGCCACCAGTGACTGGGGGGGACAGCAGTTCTTC.